This entry lists 21 T cell receptor beta chains sequenced from one sample in a study of post-analysis software for immune sequencing data. Study results and caveats: Patients carried four or five TRBV segments more frequently than controls did, and TRBV5-6, TRBV5-1 and TRBV20-1 were among them.

Antigen specificity for these receptors is unknown. The TCR beta cDNA libraries carried unique molecular identifiers. TCRdb itself ran the PCR reads through MiXCR, one entry per CDR3 protein. The sample includes about 400,000 distinct CDR3 sequences, about a third seen only once; the top ten take 13%. The sample comprised blood. Receptor source: a girl between 10 and 17 years old with multiple sclerosis.

V and J are TRBV4-1 and TRBJ1-1; no reliable D call. CDR3 size: 14 residues. Trimming removed 1 base at V and 6 bases at J, with 12 bases between. Per germline, CDR1 MGHRA and CDR2 YSYEKL. The DNA of the CDR3 is TGCGCCAGCAGCCAAGGAGGACCCTTGCCTGAAGCTTTCTTT. This encodes CASSQGGPLPEAFF.

This clonotype showed up just a few times. The V gene is TRBV14, the J gene TRBJ1-1; unclear D gene. Trimming shortened V by 1 base and J by 2 bases, and 2 bases separated the two germline ends. This CDR3 contains 12 residues. Germline CDR1 SGHDN, CDR2 FVKESK. This chain's CDR3 is CASSQANTEAFF. The CDR3 coding sequence is TGTGCCAGCAGCCAAGCCAACACTGAAGCTTTCTTT. Variable domain in full (rest from reference TRBV14 and TRBJ1-1): EAGVTQFPSHSVIEKGQTVTLRCDPISGHDNLYWYRRVMGKEIKFLLHFVKESKQDESGMPNNRFLAERTGGTYSTLKVQPAELEDSGVYFCASSQANTEAFFGQGTRLTVV.

This clonotype showed up just a few times. Its ends do not fully match the called genes, so a read error is possible. The chain combines TRBV29-1 with TRBJ1-1; 11 bases match TRBD1. Germline CDR1 is SQVTM and CDR2 is ANQGSEA. The CDR3 loop spans 14 amino acids. The CDR3 DNA follows: TGCAGTGTTGCCGTCGGGACAGGGGGAGTTTCGGCTTTCTTT. It yields the protein CSVAVGTGGVSAFF.

The chain joins TRBV20-1 to TRBJ2-7; 10 bases are a match to TRBD2. Germline V CDR1 and CDR2: DFQATT, SNEGSKA (reference sequence). The CDR3 runs to 13 residues. Trimming cost V 6 bases and J 4 bases; bases outside gene matches: 6. The CDR3 DNA follows: TGCAGTGCCCCGACTAGCGGGTCGTACGAGCAGTACTTC. Translated, it gives CSAPTSGSYEQYF.

The J gene is TRBJ2-1, the V gene TRBV12-3 or TRBV12-4; 11 bases line up with TRBD2. The V gene end was trimmed by 5 bases and the J gene end by 12 bases; junction bases not matched to a gene: 15. The CDR3 spans 16 residues. For the CDR3, the DNA is TGTGCCAGCAGTCGCCAGGGTAGCGGGGGGGCTCTCGTGCAGTTCTTC. Amino acid sequence: CASSRQGSGGALVQFF.

The V call is TRBV7-6, the J call TRBJ2-1; 10 bases are a match to TRBD1. The CDR3 covers 14 residues. Germline V gene lookup returns CDR1 SGHVS and CDR2 FNYEAQ. The junction had 5 bases not matched to a gene; V was cut back by 5 bases and J by 7 bases. CDR3 nucleotides: TGTGCCAGCAGCCCAAGGACAGGGGGGAATGAGCAGTTCTTC. Translating gives CASSPRTGGNEQFF. Full variable domain (rest looked up from reference TRBV7-6 and TRBJ2-1): GAGVSQSPRYKVTKRGQDVALRCDPISGHVSLYWYRQALGQGPEFLTYFNYEAQQDKSGLPNDRFSAERPEGSISTLTIQRTEQRDSAMYRCASSPRTGGNEQFFGPGTRLTVL.

V usage is TRBV5-1 and J usage is TRBJ2-7, with D tentatively TRBD2 (6 bases). The CDR3 totals 15 residues. V dropped 4 bases and J dropped 4 bases, with 18 bases sitting between them. In germline, CDR1 is SGHRS, CDR2 YFSETQ. The CDR3 here is CASSPSGVRGYEQYF. The CDR3 coding sequence is TGCGCCAGCAGCCCCTCGGGGGTCAGAGGGTACGAGCAGTACTTC. The variable domain in full, with the rest retrieved from reference TRBV5-1 and TRBJ2-7, is KAGVTQTPRYLIKTRGQQVTLSCSPISGHRSVSWYQQTPGQGLQFLFEYFSETQRNKGNFPGRFSGRQFSNSRSEMNVSTLELGDSALYLCASSPSGVRGYEQYFGPGTRLTVT.

This clonotype was observed a handful of times. The rearrangement links TRBV5-1 to TRBJ2-6; D possibly uses TRBD1 or TRBD2 (5 bases each). The germline CDR1 and CDR2 sequences are SGHRS and YFSETQ. This CDR3 region has 17 residues. The V end was cut by 0 bases, the J end by 2 bases, with 12 bases between. CDR3 region: CASSLAGPHAGANVLTF. CDR3 coding DNA: TGCGCCAGCAGCTTGGCGGGACCTCACGCTGGGGCCAACGTCCTGACTTTC.

The chain links TRBV20-1 to TRBJ1-1; tentatively, D is TRBD1 (5 bases). Germline CDR1 and CDR2: DFQATT and SNEGSKA (reference sequence). V was pared by 4 bases and J by 1 base, with 16 bases between. CDR3 size: 15 residues. CDR3 coding DNA: TGCAGTGCTACCAACCTGATGCAGGGGAACACTGAAGCTTTCTTT. Its translation: CSATNLMQGNTEAFF.

The rearrangement joins TRBV7-3 to TRBJ2-1; 9 bases agree with TRBD2. The CDR3 is made up of 16 amino acids. With 5 bases clipped from V and 7 bases from J, the junction kept 12 bases outside the gene matches. CDR1 is SGHTA, CDR2 FQGTGA, per germline. The CDR3: CASSPAGGGAFNEQFF. The CDR3 DNA reads TGTGCCAGCAGCCCCGCGGGCGGGGGGGCCTTTAATGAGCAGTTCTTC.

This rearrangement joins TRBV2 to TRBJ2-3; D is undetermined. In germline, CDR1 is SNHLY, CDR2 FYNNEI. With 4 bases removed from V and 0 bases from J, the gap between germline ends came to 11 bases. This CDR3 comprises 15 residues. DNA of the CDR3: TGTGCCAGCAGTGTAATAGGCCTTAGCACAGATACGCAGTATTTT. This codes for CASSVIGLSTDTQYF.

This clonotype was recorded a few times. V and J are TRBV7-9 and TRBJ2-1, with TRBD1 identical over 8 bases. Germline CDR1 and CDR2: SEHNR and FQNEAQ (reference sequence). The CDR3 runs to 14 residues. V lost 3 bases to trimming and J lost 6 bases; unmatched junction nucleotides: 4. The CDR3 sequence is CASSFETGVNEQFF. The CDR3 DNA reads TGTGCCAGCAGCTTCGAGACAGGGGTCAATGAGCAGTTCTTC.

The rearrangement uses TRBV27 and TRBJ2-3; TRBD2 agrees at 11 bases. V trimming: 6 bases; J trimming: 6 bases; junction bases outside the gene matches: 8. This CDR3 comprises 15 residues. Germline CDR1 and CDR2: MNHEY and SMNVEV (reference sequence). The CDR3 nucleotides read TGTGCCAGCAGCCTACTAGCGGGGGAGAGGGATACGCAGTATTTT. Encoded protein: CASSLLAGERDTQYF.

As regards this clonotype: Relative to the germline gene, one junction end is altered; a read error may explain this. The rearrangement links TRBV9 to TRBJ2-6, with 9 nucleotides matching TRBD1. Germline V gene data show CDR1 as SGDLS and CDR2 as YYNGEE. This CDR3 has 17 amino acids. The CDR3 region is CASSVAQQGAGANVLNF. The CDR3, as DNA: TGTGCCAGCAGCGTAGCTCAACAGGGGGCAGGGGCCAACGTCCTGAATTTC.

The chain carries TRBV3-1 and TRBJ1-5, with a tentative D call TRBD1 (5 bases). The CDR3 contains 15 residues. V was pared by 2 bases and J by 13 bases, with 21 bases between. CDR1 and CDR2 (germline): LGHDT, YNNKEL (reference sequence). This chain's CDR3 is CASSQNIGETVFQHF. DNA of the CDR3: TGTGCCAGCAGCCAAAACATTGGGGAGACAGTCTTTCAGCATTTT.

This chain connects TRBV10-3 to TRBJ1-1, with no clear D. Germline V gene sequence: CDR1 ENHRY, CDR2 SYGVKD. V was pared by 6 bases and J by 3 bases, with 14 bases between. The CDR3 has 14 residues. CDR3 residues: CAISPAGEDTEAFF. DNA for the CDR3: TGTGCCATCAGCCCCGCCGGGGAGGACACTGAAGCTTTCTTT.

This clonotype was seen a handful of times. This chain links TRBV20-1 with TRBJ2-5; D uncertain. CDR1 is DFQATT, CDR2 SNEGSKA, per germline (reference sequence). The V end lost 0 bases, the J end lost 1 base, and 12 bases lay between the germline ends. The CDR3 covers 15 residues. DNA for the CDR3: TGCAGTGCTAGAGAGGGCAGTGGGATCCAAGAGACCCAGTACTTC. Translation gives CSAREGSGIQETQYF.

CDR3 in amino acids: CASSPSQPGNTDTQYF. CDR3 DNA sequence: TGTGCCAGCTCACCATCCCAGCCAGGGAACACAGATACGCAGTATTTT. This sequence joins TRBV18 and TRBJ2-3; tentatively, D is TRBD1 (5 bases). V was trimmed by 2 bases and J by 2 bases, leaving 14 bases between them. CDR1 and CDR2 (germline): KGHSH, LQKENI. The CDR3 runs 16 residues.

This clonotype was seen a few times. A read error may account for a junction end that differs from germline. J is TRBJ2-3 and V is TRBV6-5; tentatively, D is TRBD1 or TRBD2 (6 bases each). The CDR3 contains 15 residues. Germline CDR1 and CDR2: MNHEY and SVGAGI. Written as DNA, the CDR3 is TGTGCCAGCGGTTACTCGTGGGGGGCAGGGGATACGCAGTATTTT. It specifies CASGYSWGAGDTQYF.

The CDR3 nucleotides are TGTGCCAGCAGCCCACTCCGGACAGATTACAATGAGCAGTTCTTC. Translation: CASSPLRTDYNEQFF. The rearrangement uses TRBV6-2 or TRBV6-3 and TRBJ2-1, with a possible D match to TRBD1 (6 bases). Trimming took off 6 bases at V and 4 bases at J, with 16 bases between the two ends. CDR1 is MNHEY and CDR2 is SVGEGT in the germline V gene. The length of the CDR3 is 15 residues.

This clonotype occurred once. The rearrangement joins TRBV20-1 to TRBJ2-1; a possible D gene is TRBD2 (6 bases). The assigned J gene may be wrong: the sequence end matches TRBJ2-7 better. The CDR3 loop spans 15 amino acids. Germline V CDR1 and CDR2: DFQATT, SNEGSKA (reference sequence). CDR3 region: CSARDLRGPDNEQYF. The CDR3 bases are TGCAGTGCTAGAGATCTGCGGGGCCCCGACAATGAGCAGTACTTC.